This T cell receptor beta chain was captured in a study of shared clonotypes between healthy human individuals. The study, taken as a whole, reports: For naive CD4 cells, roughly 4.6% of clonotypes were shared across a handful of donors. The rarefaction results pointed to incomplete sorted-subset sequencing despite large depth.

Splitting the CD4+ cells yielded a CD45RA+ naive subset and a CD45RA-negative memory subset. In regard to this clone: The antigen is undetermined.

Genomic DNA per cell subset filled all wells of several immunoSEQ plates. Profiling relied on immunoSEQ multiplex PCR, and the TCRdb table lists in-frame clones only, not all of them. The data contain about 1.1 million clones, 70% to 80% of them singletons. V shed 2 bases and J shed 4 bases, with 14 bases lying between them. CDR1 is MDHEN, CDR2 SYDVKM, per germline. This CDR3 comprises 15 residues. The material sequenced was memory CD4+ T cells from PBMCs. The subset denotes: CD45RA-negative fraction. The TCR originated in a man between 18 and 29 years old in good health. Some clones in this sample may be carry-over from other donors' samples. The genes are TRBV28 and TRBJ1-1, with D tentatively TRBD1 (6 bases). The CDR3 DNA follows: TGTGCCAGCAGTTTACCAGGGGACGGGCGCACTGAAGCTTTCTTT. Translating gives CASSLPGDGRTEAFF.